Following are 24 T cell receptor beta chains from one sample sequenced in a study of memory B cells and T cells in multiple sclerosis. After stimulus-free culture, autoproliferating CFSE-dim and non-proliferating CFSE-high T cells were sequenced separately. Some 50 million CFSE-labeled PBMCs were cultured 7 to 8 days unstimulated, then replicate wells were pooled. The table came from immunoSEQ multiplex PCR; TCRdb's copy has only in-frame clones and leaves some out. This repertoire shows 40,000 to 50,000 clones, approximately 80% found once; its top ten account for about 1.1%. For these TCRs, the target antigens are not known. The sequencing sample was made of PBMCs from blood kept in culture. These receptors were collected from a human donor with multiple sclerosis.

The chain employs TRBV11-2 and TRBJ1-2; tentatively, D is TRBD1 (6 bases). Trimming cost V 2 bases and J 2 bases, with 12 bases left between them. Germline CDR1 and CDR2: SGHAT and FQNNGV. CDR3 length: 15 amino acids. Written as DNA, the CDR3 is TGTGCCAGCAGCTTACTACGCGACAGGAACTATGGCTACACCTTC. Residues: CASSLLRDRNYGYTF.

The chain has TRBV5-1 and TRBJ1-5; 7 bases are shared with TRBD1. CDR1 is SGHRS, CDR2 YFSETQ, per germline. This CDR3 is 14 amino acids long. The V segment lost 4 bases and the J segment 6 bases; nucleotides outside the gene matches: 7. CDR3 amino acids: CASSQQPGGQPQHF. The CDR3 DNA reads TGCGCCAGCAGCCAACAACCAGGGGGTCAGCCCCAGCATTTT.

CDR3 bases: TGTGCCAGCAGACACACAACTGAAGCTTTCTTT. This codes for CASRHTTEAFF. The chain is built from TRBV7-8 and TRBJ1-1; D gene uncertain. V was shortened by 6 bases and J by 5 bases, with 7 bases between the two germline ends. The germline V gene encodes CDR1 SGHVS and CDR2 FQNEAQ. There are 11 residues in the CDR3.

The chain joins TRBV4-1 to TRBJ1-5; D is unclear. The V end was cut by 3 bases, the J end by 6 bases, with 12 bases between. Germline lookup yields CDR1 MGHRA and CDR2 YSYEKL. CDR3 length: 14 amino acids. The CDR3 sequence: CASSQGWWSQPQHF. The DNA for the CDR3 is TGCGCCAGCAGCCAGGGTTGGTGGAGTCAGCCCCAGCATTTT.

This clone occurred once. The chain employs TRBV4-1 and TRBJ2-2; D ambiguous. V lost 0 bases and J 5 bases, leaving 10 bases between the germline ends. This CDR3 comprises 15 residues. Germline loops: CDR1 MGHRA, CDR2 YSYEKL. The CDR3 reads CASSQDTSRTGELFF. CDR3 DNA sequence: TGCGCCAGCAGCCAAGATACTTCTCGAACCGGGGAGCTGTTTTTT.

The chain links TRBV30 to TRBJ2-5; no firm D call. This CDR3 has 12 amino acids. Trimming cost V 2 bases and J 1 base, with 5 bases left between them. In germline, CDR1 is GTSNPN, CDR2 SVGIG (reference sequence). In DNA form, the CDR3 reads TGTGCCTGGAGTCCTTTCCAAGAGACCCAGTACTTC. The encoded protein is CAWSPFQETQYF.

J is TRBJ2-3 and V is TRBV11-2; perhaps TRBD1 as D (5 bases). In germline, CDR1 is SGHAT, CDR2 FQNNGV. The CDR3 totals 16 residues. V was cut by 0 bases and J by 3 bases, with 13 bases left in between. DNA of the CDR3: TGTGCCAGCAGCTTAGAGGGGCGCGGTTTAACAGATACGCAGTATTTT. This encodes CASSLEGRGLTDTQYF.

J is TRBJ2-1 and V is TRBV14; 7 nucleotides match TRBD2. The germline CDR1 and CDR2 sequences are SGHDN and FVKESK. This CDR3 is 18 amino acids long. V was pared by 2 bases and J by 9 bases, with 19 bases of the junction left unmatched. CDR3 in DNA: TGTGCCAGCAGCCAAAGAAGGATGGGGGGGAATCAGTTTAGTGAGCAGTTCTTC. Amino acid sequence: CASSQRRMGGNQFSEQFF.

The gene calls are TRBV19 and TRBJ1-2; a possible D gene is TRBD1 (6 bases). Germline lookup yields CDR1 LNHDA and CDR2 SQIVND (reference sequence). Trimming removed 4 bases at V and 5 bases at J, with 11 bases between. The CDR3 runs to 13 residues. Written as DNA, the CDR3 is TGTGCCAGTAGTAACCAGGGGCGGTATGGCTACACCTTC. Protein product: CASSNQGRYGYTF.

The rearrangement uses TRBV19 and TRBJ2-1, with 9 nucleotides matching TRBD2. Germline V gene data show CDR1 as LNHDA and CDR2 as SQIVND (reference sequence). After removal of 4 bases from V and 5 bases from J, the junction contained 6 bases not matched to a gene. CDR3 length equals 15 residues. The CDR3 nucleotides are TGTGCCAGTAGTAGTCCAACTAGCGGGCACAATGAGCAGTTCTTC. Its protein product is CASSSPTSGHNEQFF. Full variable domain (missing parts from reference TRBV19 and TRBJ2-1): DGGITQSPKYLFRKEGQNVTLSCEQNLNHDAMYWYRQDPGQGLRLIYYSQIVNDFQKGDIAEGYSVSREKKESFPLTVTSAQKNPTAFYLCASSSPTSGHNEQFFGPGTRLTVL.

The V call is TRBV27, the J call TRBJ2-7, with D perhaps TRBD1 (6 bases). Looked up from germline, CDR1 is MNHEY and CDR2 is SMNVEV (reference sequence). The V end lost 5 bases, the J end lost 2 bases, and 13 bases lay between the germline ends. This CDR3 comprises 14 residues. CDR3 protein: CASSPQGAPYEQYF. The CDR3 nucleotides are TGTGCCAGCAGTCCACAGGGTGCCCCCTACGAGCAGTACTTC.

This chain uses TRBV7-9 with TRBJ1-2; tentatively, D is TRBD1 (5 bases). CDR1 and CDR2 (germline): SEHNR, FQNEAQ (reference sequence). The V gene lost 0 bases and the J gene lost 7 bases, with 12 bases spanning the gap. The CDR3 extends over 14 amino acids. This CDR3 reads CASSLAGDGVGYTF. The DNA of the CDR3 is TGTGCCAGCAGCTTAGCAGGGGATGGGGTTGGCTACACCTTC.

The chain links TRBV7-2 to TRBJ1-6; 8 bases map to TRBD1. This CDR3 comprises 17 residues. V trimming: 1 base; J trimming: 9 bases; junction bases outside the gene matches: 11. CDR1 is SGHTA, CDR2 FQGNSA, per germline. The CDR3 region is CASSLERTGQGSSPLHF. The CDR3 DNA sequence: TGTGCCAGCAGCTTAGAGAGGACCGGACAGGGTAGTTCACCCCTCCACTTT.

This CDR3 is CASKMAGHTGELFF. For the CDR3, the DNA is TGTGCCAGCAAAATGGCAGGGCACACCGGGGAGCTGTTTTTT. The chain has TRBV27 and TRBJ2-2; tentative D call: TRBD1 (5 bases). Germline V gene sequence: CDR1 MNHEY, CDR2 SMNVEV (reference sequence). This CDR3 is 14 amino acids long. Trimming left V 7 bases short and J 3 bases short, with 12 bases between.

V gene TRBV29-1 combines with J gene TRBJ1-1; D remains unclear. The CDR3 contains 17 residues. V lost 6 bases and J 0 bases, leaving 23 bases between the germline ends. CDR1 is SQVTM and CDR2 is ANQGSEA in the germline V gene. DNA of the CDR3: TGCAGCGTCCCGGGTTTCCAAAACCGCTTAATGAACACTGAAGCTTTCTTT. It specifies CSVPGFQNRLMNTEAFF.

The genes are TRBV14 and TRBJ1-2; D is perhaps TRBD1 (5 bases). The V end was cut by 3 bases, the J end by 6 bases, with 20 bases between. Germline lookup yields CDR1 SGHDN and CDR2 FVKESK. The CDR3 contains 16 residues. The CDR3 coding sequence is TGTGCCAGCAGCCAGTATCTCTTGGGGGAGTCCAATGGCTACACCTTC. It yields the protein CASSQYLLGESNGYTF. Full variable domain (remainder filled in from reference TRBV14 and TRBJ1-2): EAGVTQFPSHSVIEKGQTVTLRCDPISGHDNLYWYRRVMGKEIKFLLHFVKESKQDESGMPNNRFLAERTGGTYSTLKVQPAELEDSGVYFCASSQYLLGESNGYTFGSGTRLTVV.

The rearrangement links TRBV9 to TRBJ1-1; a weak D match, TRBD1 (6 bases). This CDR3 spans 15 amino acids. CDR1 is SGDLS, CDR2 YYNGEE, per germline. V dropped 4 bases and J dropped 1 base, with 14 bases sitting between them. The CDR3 sequence: CASSPSTGANTEAFF. The CDR3 coding sequence is TGTGCCAGCAGCCCTTCGACAGGAGCGAACACTGAAGCTTTCTTT. Full variable domain (rest looked up from reference TRBV9 and TRBJ1-1): DSGVTQTPKHLITATGQRVTLRCSPRSGDLSVYWYQQSLDQGLQFLIQYYNGEERAKGNILERFSAQQFPDLHSELNLSSLELGDSALYFCASSPSTGANTEAFFGQGTRLTVV.

This rearrangement joins TRBV27 to TRBJ1-5; D is unclear. Trimming removed 6 bases at V and 0 bases at J, with 12 bases between. CDR3 length: 15 amino acids. CDR1 is MNHEY, CDR2 SMNVEV, per germline (reference sequence). The CDR3 reads CASSPTVYSNQPQHF. The CDR3 DNA reads TGTGCCAGCAGCCCCACAGTATATAGCAATCAGCCCCAGCATTTT.

This clone was found once. This chain links TRBV6-1 with TRBJ1-6; no firm D call. The CDR3 runs to 13 residues. Germline CDR1 reads MNHNS; CDR2 reads SASEGT. Trimming shortened V by 5 bases and J by 6 bases, and 8 bases separated the two germline ends. CDR3 sequence reads: CASSRLPNSPLHF. CDR3 DNA sequence: TGTGCCAGCAGTCGCCTACCTAATTCACCCCTCCACTTT.

The DNA of the CDR3 is TGTGCCAGTAGTATAGTCCGGGCTGGGGCCAACGTCCTGACTTTC. It translates to CASSIVRAGANVLTF. The chain uses TRBV19 and TRBJ2-6; D is undetermined. Trimming cost V 1 base and J 2 bases, with 6 bases left between them. Germline values: CDR1 LNHDA, CDR2 SQIVND (reference sequence). This CDR3 is 15 amino acids long.

The CDR3 nucleotides are TGCGCCAGCAGCTTGGGAGGTGGATCAGAGCAGTTCTTC. Protein sequence: CASSLGGGSEQFF. This rearrangement joins TRBV5-1 to TRBJ2-1; D not resolved. Germline V CDR1 and CDR2: SGHRS, YFSETQ. Trimming removed 0 bases from V and 10 bases from J, with 11 bases in between. This CDR3 contains 13 residues.

The rearrangement uses TRBV5-4 and TRBJ1-1; no clear D. The CDR3 consists of 14 residues. Trimming removed 0 bases at V and 5 bases at J, with 11 bases between. CDR1 SGHNT and CDR2 YYREEE come from the germline V gene (reference sequence). The CDR3 bases are TGTGCCAGCAGCTTGGCGGGGTTTGGTACTGAAGCTTTCTTT. This encodes CASSLAGFGTEAFF.

The chain uses TRBV30 and TRBJ2-7, with D perhaps matching TRBD1 (5 bases). Trimming left V 4 bases short and J 1 base short, with 11 bases between. CDR1 is GTSNPN, CDR2 SVGIG, per germline (reference sequence). The CDR3 has 13 residues. The CDR3, as DNA: TGTGCCTGGATGACAGAAAGATCCTACGAGCAGTACTTC. Its protein is CAWMTERSYEQYF. The full variable domain, its missing parts supplied by reference TRBV30 and TRBJ2-7, is SQTIHQWPATLVQPVGSPLSLECTVEGTSNPNLYWYRQAAGRGLQLLFYSVGIGQISSEVPQNLSASRPQDRQFILSSKKLLLSDSGFYLCAWMTERSYEQYFGPGTRLTVT.

This clone was detected once. The chain is built from TRBV7-6 and TRBJ2-3, with a possible D match to TRBD1 (5 bases). V lost 3 bases, J lost 2 bases, and 15 bases lay in between. The CDR3 has 16 residues. Germline CDR1 and CDR2: SGHVS and FNYEAQ. In DNA, the CDR3 is TGTGCCAGCAGCTTGAGTACTGGGGCCTCCACAGATACGCAGTATTTT. Amino acids: CASSLSTGASTDTQYF.